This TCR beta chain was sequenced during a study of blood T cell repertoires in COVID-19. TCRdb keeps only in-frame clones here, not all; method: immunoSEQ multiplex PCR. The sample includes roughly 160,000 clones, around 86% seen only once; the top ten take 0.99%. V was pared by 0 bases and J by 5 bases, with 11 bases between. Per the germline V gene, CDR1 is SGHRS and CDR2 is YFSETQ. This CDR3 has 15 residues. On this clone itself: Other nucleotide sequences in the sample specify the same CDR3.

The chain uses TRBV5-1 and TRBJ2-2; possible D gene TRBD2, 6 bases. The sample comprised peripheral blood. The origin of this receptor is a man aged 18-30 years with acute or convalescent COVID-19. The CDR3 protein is CASSLVAGNTGELFF. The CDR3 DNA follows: TGCGCCAGCAGCTTGGTGGCGGGAAATACCGGGGAGCTGTTTTTT.